This TCR beta chain was identified in a study of cytomegalovirus exposure and HLA in healthy donors. Note on this clone: Its target is unknown.

The germline CDR1 and CDR2 sequences are MNHEY and SMNVEV (reference sequence). The CDR3 runs 14 residues. V gave up 7 bases and J gave up 2 bases, with 14 bases separating them. The PCR used 60 Vbeta and 13 Jbeta primers. The method was immunoSEQ multiplex PCR; TCRdb's version includes in-frame clones alone and lacks a portion of them. The sample holds 140,000 to 150,000 clones, about 84% seen once. Findings and limits, study-wide: The later analysis indicated that the majority of CMV-associated TCR beta chains appeared HLA-restricted. Many donors carried some public TCRs, although rarity characterized most TCR sequences. Investigators reported around 150 TCR beta chains as tied to cytomegalovirus.

Sequencing was carried out using PBMCs. This TCR was sampled from a male donor in good health and CMV-seronegative. This chain links TRBV27 with TRBJ1-1, with D tentatively TRBD1 (5 bases). CDR3 sequence (DNA): TGTGCCAGCACCTCAGGGTTGGGTAACACTGAAGCTTTCTTT. Amino acids: CASTSGLGNTEAFF.